The clone carrying this T cell receptor (beta chain) was counted ten times or more. No treatment of any kind had been given to any patient before thyroid surgery. The data stem from a study of metastatic and nonmetastatic thyroid tumors. V lost 6 bases, J lost 2 bases, and 7 bases lay in between. Germline V CDR1 and CDR2: SQVTM, ANQGSEA. The length of the CDR3 is 11 residues. As originally analysed: Variation in CDR3 across clinicopathological groups served as the basis for constructing a distant-metastasis classifier in papillary thyroid cancer. TCRdb redid the clone calls on the PCR reads using MiXCR. The V and J calls follow TCRdb's processing rather than the paper's. This sample has some 38,000 clones, with approximately 15% found just once.

This clonotype originated in a female donor with papillary thyroid cancer or a benign thyroid nodule (not recorded which). Some clones in this sample may be carry-over from other donors' samples. The sample consisted of blood. The gene calls are TRBV29-1 and TRBJ1-2, with D uncertain. The DNA of the CDR3 is TGCAGCGTCATCGCGAACTATGGCTACACCTTC. Protein: CSVIANYGYTF.